This is a list of T cell receptor beta chains from one sample in a study of T-cell memory formation after mild COVID-19. MiXCR, applied by TCRdb to the 5' RACE reads, yields one record per CDR3 protein. Of approximately 570,000 distinct CDR3 sequences in the sample, under 20% were seen once. The material sequenced was PBMCs or a T cell subset sorted from them (not recorded which). Source of these receptors: an adult woman who had mild COVID-19 (a few samples of this study predate the infection). Cell type and time point are not known. CDR3s include the opening cysteine and the closing phenylalanine or tryptophan. D genes are given only for firm matches. Rows may omit the clone size; those that give it use once, few, many or a size class.

J,length,V,D,size,DNA,CDR3
TRBJ2-7,13,TRBV5-4,NA,NA,TGTGCCAGCAGCGTGGAATGGGCGGAGGAGCAGTACTTC,CASSVEWAEEQYF
TRBJ2-7,17,TRBV27,NA,NA,TGTGCCAGCAGTTTCGTCCTGGGGCAGGAGCTGACCTACGAGCAGTACTTC,CASSFVLGQELTYEQYF
TRBJ2-3,15,TRBV12-3/TRBV12-4,NA,once,TGTGCCAGCAGTCCCCGCCAGGATCGCGCAGATACGCAGTATTTT,CASSPRQDRADTQYF
TRBJ2-1,17,TRBV20-1,TRBD2,NA,TGCAGTGCTAGGACGTTCCCACCGGGGGGATCCTACAATGAGCAGTTCTTC,CSARTFPPGGSYNEQFF
TRBJ1-2,15,TRBV18,TRBD1,few,TGTGCCAGCTCACCCTCTCTACAGGGGGACTATGGCTACACCTTC,CASSPSLQGDYGYTF
TRBJ2-2,15,TRBV7-9,NA,NA,TGTGCCAGCAGCTTCTTAGGGGCTCACACCGGGGAGCTGTTTTTT,CASSFLGAHTGELFF
TRBJ2-7,12,TRBV20-1,NA,NA,TGCAGTGCTAGCGGGAGTACTTACGAGCAGTACTTC,CSASGSTYEQYF
TRBJ2-3,16,TRBV7-2,TRBD2,NA,TGTGCCAGCAGCTACTCTAGCGGGAAGGGCACAGATACGCAGTATTTT,CASSYSSGKGTDTQYF
TRBJ2-6,18,TRBV12-3/TRBV12-4,TRBD1,NA,TGTGCCAGCAGTACGCCCGACAGGGGGAGCTCTGGGGCCAACGTCCTGACTTTC,CASSTPDRGSSGANVLTF
TRBJ1-5,12,TRBV12-5,NA,NA,TGTGCTAGTGGTAGGGGGGTACAGCCCCAGCATTTT,CASGRGVQPQHF
TRBJ1-2,13,TRBV2,TRBD1,few,TGTGCCAGCGGGGACAGGGATAACTATGGCTACACCTTC,CASGDRDNYGYTF
TRBJ1-1,16,TRBV4-1,TRBD1,few,TGCGCCAGCAGTCCCCGGGACAGAGATATGAACACTGAAGCTTTCTTT,CASSPRDRDMNTEAFF
TRBJ2-7,12,TRBV7-9,NA,NA,TGTGCCAGCAGCTCCATTACCTACGAGCAGTACTTC,CASSSITYEQYF
TRBJ2-3,14,TRBV7-3,TRBD1,NA,TGTGCCTGTAGTCGGGACAGGGGTGCAGATACGCAGTATTTT,CACSRDRGADTQYF
TRBJ2-3,14,TRBV19,NA,few,TGTGCCAGTAGTCGGTTTACTAGCACAGATACGCAGTATTTT,CASSRFTSTDTQYF
TRBJ1-1,16,TRBV19,NA,many,TGTGCCAGTAGTAGGGAGAGGGTTGAGTTGAACACTGAAGCTTTCTTT,CASSRERVELNTEAFF
TRBJ2-1,16,TRBV18,TRBD2,few,TGTGCCAGCTCACCACGAACTAGCGGGGGGGACTATGAGCAGTTCTTC,CASSPRTSGGDYEQFF
TRBJ2-7,13,TRBV4-1,NA,many,TGCGCCAGCAGCCAAGATGAAAGGGTCGAGCAGTACTTC,CASSQDERVEQYF
TRBJ2-5,16,TRBV12-3/TRBV12-4,TRBD2,NA,TGTGCCAGCAGGCATACTAGCGGGGGGCAGGGAGAGACCCAGTACTTC,CASRHTSGGQGETQYF
TRBJ1-5,16,TRBV7-9,NA,few,TGTGCCAGCAGCTTAGGGGGAGGACCTAGCAATCAGCCCCAGCATTTT,CASSLGGGPSNQPQHF
TRBJ2-2,15,TRBV5-5,TRBD1,few,TGTGCCAGCACACAAGGGGGCGGGCACACCGGGGAGCTGTTTTTT,CASTQGGGHTGELFF
TRBJ2-5,17,TRBV6-5,TRBD2,many,TGTGCCAGCAGCTGGGGACTAGCGGGAGCTGTAGTGGAGACCCAGTACTTC,CASSWGLAGAVVETQYF
TRBJ1-2,18,TRBV24-1,TRBD1,NA,TGTGCCACCAGTGACCCCGGACAGGGGGGGGAAGCTAACTATGGCTACACCTTC,CATSDPGQGGEANYGYTF
TRBJ2-3,17,TRBV7-2,NA,few,TGTGCCAGCAGCCCAGGACTAGCGGACAGGGGTACAGATACGCAGTATTTT,CASSPGLADRGTDTQYF
TRBJ1-4,16,TRBV4-2,NA,NA,TGTGCCAGCAGCCAAGATTTAAAACAGTCCAGGGAAAAACTGTTTTTT,CASSQDLKQSREKLFF
TRBJ1-1,13,TRBV6-1,NA,few,TGTGCCAGCAGTGAAGGAGGAAACCCTGAAGCTTTCTTT,CASSEGGNPEAFF
TRBJ2-5,13,TRBV18,NA,NA,TGTGCCAGCACGAGAGACATTCAAGAGACCCAGTACTTC,CASTRDIQETQYF
TRBJ1-5,16,TRBV7-2,TRBD1,NA,TGTGCCAGCAGCTTAGGACAGGGCAGTGGCAATCAGCCCCAGCATTTT,CASSLGQGSGNQPQHF
TRBJ2-1,16,TRBV9,NA,NA,TGTGCCAGCAGCGTAGAGGTTCGGCCCACCTACAATGAGCAGTTCTTC,CASSVEVRPTYNEQFF
TRBJ2-4,13,TRBV6-5,NA,many,TGTGCCAGCTTTTCCACGGACCAAAACATTCAGTACTTC,CASFSTDQNIQYF
TRBJ2-1,12,TRBV20-1,NA,NA,TGCAGTGCTAGAGATTCCGGCAATGAGCAGTTCTTC,CSARDSGNEQFF
TRBJ2-1,14,TRBV12-3/TRBV12-4,NA,many,TGTGCCAGCAGTTTACCCCAGGGGAACAATGAGCAGTTCTTC,CASSLPQGNNEQFF
TRBJ2-1,16,TRBV5-1,TRBD1,few,TGCGCCAGCAGCCCGTCTCCGGGACAGACTTTTAATGAGCAGTTCTTC,CASSPSPGQTFNEQFF
TRBJ2-4,18,TRBV12-3/TRBV12-4,NA,many,TGTGCCAGCAGCCTGGGGGGGGCTCTGGATTCGTTCGAAAACATTCAGTACTTC,CASSLGGALDSFENIQYF
TRBJ2-4,15,TRBV3-1,NA,few,TGTGCCAGCAGCCAAGACCCAGGAGGCAAAAACATTCAGTACTTC,CASSQDPGGKNIQYF
TRBJ1-5,14,TRBV5-1,NA,NA,TGCGCCAGCAGCCAGACATACAGCGGCCAGCCCCAGCATTTT,CASSQTYSGQPQHF